This TCR beta chain emerged from a study of blood T cells in healthy people across ages. The authors drew about 10 milliliters of peripheral blood from each donor. With 5 bases clipped from V and 4 bases from J, the junction kept 11 bases outside the gene matches. The CDR3 runs 17 residues. From germline, CDR1 is LNHDA and CDR2 SQIVND (reference sequence). The authors ran a second PCR of roughly 6 to 11 cycles using a sample-barcoded 5' primer and a J-beta primer mix. TCRdb processed the 5' RACE reads anew with MiXCR; each CDR3 protein has one entry. Of about 800,000 distinct CDR3 sequences listed, about 25% are singletons. This clonotype was counted only a few times. These sequences were also reported in another study, on T cells of mothers and their children.

The rearrangement uses TRBV19 and TRBJ2-3; 11 bases are shared with TRBD2. The sequenced sample consisted of blood. This receptor was obtained from a boy under 18 in good health. The CDR3 bases are TGTGCCAGTAGTCGAAATGCCGGGACTAGCGGCCCAGATACGCAGTATTTT. The encoded protein is CASSRNAGTSGPDTQYF.